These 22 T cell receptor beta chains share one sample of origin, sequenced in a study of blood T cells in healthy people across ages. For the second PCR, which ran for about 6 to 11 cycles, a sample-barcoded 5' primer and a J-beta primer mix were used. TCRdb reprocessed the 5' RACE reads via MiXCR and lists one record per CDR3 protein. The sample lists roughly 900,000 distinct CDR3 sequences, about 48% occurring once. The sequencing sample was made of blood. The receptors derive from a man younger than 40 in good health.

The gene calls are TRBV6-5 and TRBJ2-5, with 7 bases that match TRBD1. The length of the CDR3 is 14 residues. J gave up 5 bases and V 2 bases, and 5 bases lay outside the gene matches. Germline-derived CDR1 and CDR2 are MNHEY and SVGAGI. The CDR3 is CASSYDRARETQYF. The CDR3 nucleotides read TGTGCCAGCAGTTACGACAGGGCCCGGGAGACCCAGTACTTC.

CDR3 region: CASSEAPEFEQFF. DNA of the CDR3: TGTGCCAGCAGTGAGGCCCCCGAATTTGAGCAGTTCTTC. The chain carries TRBV6-4 and TRBJ2-1; the D is unclear. V lost 3 bases and J 9 bases, leaving 12 bases between the germline ends. The CDR3 consists of 13 residues. The germline gives CDR1 MRHNA, CDR2 SNTAGT.

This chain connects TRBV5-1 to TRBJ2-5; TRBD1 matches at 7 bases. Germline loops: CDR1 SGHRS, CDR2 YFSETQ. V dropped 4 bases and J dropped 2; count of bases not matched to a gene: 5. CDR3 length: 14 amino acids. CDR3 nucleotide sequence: TGCGCCAGCAGCGGGGGACAGACTCAAGAGACCCAGTACTTC. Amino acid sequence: CASSGGQTQETQYF.

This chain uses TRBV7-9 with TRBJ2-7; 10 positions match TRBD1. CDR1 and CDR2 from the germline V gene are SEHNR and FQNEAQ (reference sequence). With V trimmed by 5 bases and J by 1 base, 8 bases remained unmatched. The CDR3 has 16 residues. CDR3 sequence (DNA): TGTGCCAGCAGCCATCCTGGGGACAGGGGTTCCTACGAGCAGTACTTC. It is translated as CASSHPGDRGSYEQYF.

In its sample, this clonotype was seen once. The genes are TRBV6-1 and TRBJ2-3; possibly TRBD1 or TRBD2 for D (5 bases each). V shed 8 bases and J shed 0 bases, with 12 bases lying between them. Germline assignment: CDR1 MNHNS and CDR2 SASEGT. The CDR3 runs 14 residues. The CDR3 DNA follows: TGTGCCAGCGAGGGACGGGGTAGCACAGATACGCAGTATTTT. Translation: CASEGRGSTDTQYF.

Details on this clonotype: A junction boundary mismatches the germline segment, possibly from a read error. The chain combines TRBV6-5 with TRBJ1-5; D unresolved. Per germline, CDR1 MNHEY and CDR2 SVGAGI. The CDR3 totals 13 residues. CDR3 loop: CASSYQTGQAQHF. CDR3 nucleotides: TGTGCCAGCAGTTACCAGACGGGTCAGGCCCAGCATTTT.

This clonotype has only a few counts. The CDR3 region has the DNA TGTGCCAGTAAACCGCGGGGGCCCGGGGAGCTGTTTTTT. Translated, it gives CASKPRGPGELFF. The rearrangement joins TRBV12-3 or TRBV12-4 to TRBJ2-2; D may be TRBD2 (7 bases). This CDR3 has 13 residues. The germline V and J ends were trimmed by 9 bases and 6 bases, with 14 bases remaining between them.

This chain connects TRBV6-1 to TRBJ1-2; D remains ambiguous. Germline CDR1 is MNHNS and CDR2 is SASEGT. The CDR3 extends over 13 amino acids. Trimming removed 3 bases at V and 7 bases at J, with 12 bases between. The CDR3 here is CASSESFGGGYTF. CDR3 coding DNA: TGTGCCAGCAGTGAGTCCTTCGGTGGTGGCTACACCTTC.

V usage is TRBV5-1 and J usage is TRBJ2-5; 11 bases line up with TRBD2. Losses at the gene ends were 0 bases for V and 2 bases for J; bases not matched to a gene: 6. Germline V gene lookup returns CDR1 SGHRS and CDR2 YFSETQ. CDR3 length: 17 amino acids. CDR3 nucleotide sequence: TGCGCCAGCAGCTTGGAGCTAGCGGGGGGTCCACAAGAGACCCAGTACTTC. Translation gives CASSLELAGGPQETQYF.

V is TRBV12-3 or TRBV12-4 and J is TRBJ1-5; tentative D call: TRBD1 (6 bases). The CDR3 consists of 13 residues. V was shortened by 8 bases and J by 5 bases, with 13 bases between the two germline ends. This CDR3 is CASSGARDQPQHF. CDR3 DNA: TGTGCCAGCTCAGGGGCCAGGGATCAGCCCCAGCATTTT.

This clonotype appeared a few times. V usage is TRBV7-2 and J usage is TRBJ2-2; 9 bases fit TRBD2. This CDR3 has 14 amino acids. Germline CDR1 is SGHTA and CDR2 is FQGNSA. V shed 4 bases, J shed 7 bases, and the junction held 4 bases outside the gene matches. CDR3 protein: CASSSTSGHGELFF. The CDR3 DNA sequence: TGTGCCAGCAGCTCCACTAGCGGGCACGGGGAGCTGTTTTTT.

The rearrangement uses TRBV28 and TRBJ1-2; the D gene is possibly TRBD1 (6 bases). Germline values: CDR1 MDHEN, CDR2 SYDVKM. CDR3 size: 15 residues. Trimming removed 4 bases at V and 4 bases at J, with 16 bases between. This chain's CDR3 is CASSSPLGGAYGYTF. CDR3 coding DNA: TGTGCCAGCAGTTCGCCCTTAGGGGGGGCCTATGGCTACACCTTC.

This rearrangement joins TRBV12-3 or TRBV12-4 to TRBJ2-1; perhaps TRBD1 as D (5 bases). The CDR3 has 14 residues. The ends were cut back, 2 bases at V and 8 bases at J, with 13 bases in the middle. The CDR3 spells CASSLNSGWDEQFF. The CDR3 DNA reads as TGTGCCAGCAGTTTAAACTCAGGGTGGGATGAGCAGTTCTTC.

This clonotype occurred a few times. The CDR3 DNA reads as TGTGCCATCAGTGATAGAGCTTCCTCCTACGAGCAGTACTTC. Protein: CAISDRASSYEQYF. The rearrangement links TRBV10-3 to TRBJ2-7, with no clear D. Trimming took off 3 bases at V and 0 bases at J, with 9 bases between the two ends. CDR1 and CDR2 from the germline V gene are ENHRY and SYGVKD. The CDR3 has 14 residues.

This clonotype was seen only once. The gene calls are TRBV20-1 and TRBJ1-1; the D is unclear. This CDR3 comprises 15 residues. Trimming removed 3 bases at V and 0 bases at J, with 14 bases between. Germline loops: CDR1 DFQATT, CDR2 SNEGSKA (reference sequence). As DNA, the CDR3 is TGCAGTGCTAGGAGAATGCAGAGGTTGAACACTGAAGCTTTCTTT. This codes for CSARRMQRLNTEAFF.

The CDR3 sequence: CASSEDWDEQYF. DNA for the CDR3: TGCGCCAGCAGTGAGGATTGGGACGAGCAGTACTTC. V and J are TRBV10-2 and TRBJ2-7; D uncertain. CDR3 length: 12 residues. Between the trimmed V and J ends, which lost 2 bases and 5 bases, there was a span of 7 bases. Germline CDR1 and CDR2: WSHSY and SAAADI.

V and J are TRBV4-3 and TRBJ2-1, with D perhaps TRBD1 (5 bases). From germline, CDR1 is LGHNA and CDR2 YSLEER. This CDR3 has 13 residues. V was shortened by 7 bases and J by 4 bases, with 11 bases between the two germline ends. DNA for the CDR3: TGCGCCAGCATCCCCGACAGATACAATGAGCAGTTCTTC. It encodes CASIPDRYNEQFF.

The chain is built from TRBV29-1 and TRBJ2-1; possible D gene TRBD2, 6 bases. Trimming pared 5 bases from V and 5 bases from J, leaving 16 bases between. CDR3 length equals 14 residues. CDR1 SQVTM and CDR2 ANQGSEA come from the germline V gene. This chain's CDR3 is CSVFSSTGDNEQFF. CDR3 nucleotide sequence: TGCAGCGTTTTCAGTAGTACGGGAGACAATGAGCAGTTCTTC.

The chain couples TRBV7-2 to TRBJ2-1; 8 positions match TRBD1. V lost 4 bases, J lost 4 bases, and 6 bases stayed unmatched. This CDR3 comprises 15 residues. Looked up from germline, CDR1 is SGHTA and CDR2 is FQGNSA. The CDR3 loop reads CASSSQTGVYNEQFF. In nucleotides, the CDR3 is TGTGCCAGCAGCTCTCAGACAGGGGTTTACAATGAGCAGTTCTTC. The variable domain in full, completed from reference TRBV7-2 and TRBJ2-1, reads GAGVSQSPSNKVTEKGKDVELRCDPISGHTALYWYRQSLGQGLEFLIYFQGNSAPDKSGLPSDRFSAERTGGSVSTLTIQRTQQEDSAVYLCASSSQTGVYNEQFFGPGTRLTVL.

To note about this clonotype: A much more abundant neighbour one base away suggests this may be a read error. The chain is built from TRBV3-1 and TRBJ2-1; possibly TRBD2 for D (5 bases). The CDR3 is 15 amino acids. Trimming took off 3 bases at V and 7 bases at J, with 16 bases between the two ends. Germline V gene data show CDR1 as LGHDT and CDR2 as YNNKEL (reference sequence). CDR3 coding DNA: TGTGCCAGCAGCCAGCGAGCTGCGGGCCTTAATGAGCAGTTCTTC. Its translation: CASSQRAAGLNEQFF.

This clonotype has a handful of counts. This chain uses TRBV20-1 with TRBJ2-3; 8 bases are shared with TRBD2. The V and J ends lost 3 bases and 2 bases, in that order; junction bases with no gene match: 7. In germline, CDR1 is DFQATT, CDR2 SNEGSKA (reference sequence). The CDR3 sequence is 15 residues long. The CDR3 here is CSARDSGGFTDTQYF. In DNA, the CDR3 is TGCAGTGCTAGGGACAGCGGGGGATTCACAGATACGCAGTATTTT.

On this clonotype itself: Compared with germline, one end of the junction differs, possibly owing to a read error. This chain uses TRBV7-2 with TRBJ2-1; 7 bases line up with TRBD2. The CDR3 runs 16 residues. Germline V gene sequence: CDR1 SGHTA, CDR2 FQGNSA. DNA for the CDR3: TGTGCCTGCAGCTTAGTGGGGGGGGGCTCCTACAATGAGCAGTTCTTC. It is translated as CACSLVGGGSYNEQFF.